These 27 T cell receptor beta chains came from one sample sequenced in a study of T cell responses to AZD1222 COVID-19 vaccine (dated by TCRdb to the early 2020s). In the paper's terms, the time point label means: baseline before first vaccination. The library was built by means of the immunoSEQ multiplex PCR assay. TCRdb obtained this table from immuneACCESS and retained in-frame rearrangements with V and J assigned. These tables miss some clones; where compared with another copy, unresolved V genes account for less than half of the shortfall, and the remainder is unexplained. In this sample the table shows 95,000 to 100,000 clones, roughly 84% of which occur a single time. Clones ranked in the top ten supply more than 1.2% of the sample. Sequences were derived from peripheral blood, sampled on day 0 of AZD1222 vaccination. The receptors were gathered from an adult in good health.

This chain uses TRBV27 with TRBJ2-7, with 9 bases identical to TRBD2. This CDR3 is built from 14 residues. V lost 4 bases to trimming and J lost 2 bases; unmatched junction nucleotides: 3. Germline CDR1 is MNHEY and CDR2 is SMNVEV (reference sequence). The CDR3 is CASSWGGRAYEQYF. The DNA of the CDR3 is TGTGCCAGCAGTTGGGGCGGGAGGGCCTACGAGCAGTACTTC.

In DNA form, the CDR3 reads TGTGCCAGCAGACCTCCAGGGGGGGCCTCCTACGAGCAGTACTTC. This encodes CASRPPGGASYEQYF. V is TRBV11-2 and J is TRBJ2-7; D could derive from TRBD1 or TRBD2 (7 bases each). The CDR3 spans 15 residues. V was cut by 6 bases and J by 0 bases, with 15 bases left in between. Germline V gene data show CDR1 as SGHAT and CDR2 as FQNNGV.

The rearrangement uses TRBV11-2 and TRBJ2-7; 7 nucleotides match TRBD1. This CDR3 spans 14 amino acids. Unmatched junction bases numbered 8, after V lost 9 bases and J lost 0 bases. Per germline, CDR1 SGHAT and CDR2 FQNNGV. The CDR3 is CARGTGTVSYEQYF. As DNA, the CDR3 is TGTGCCAGGGGGACCGGGACAGTCTCCTACGAGCAGTACTTC.

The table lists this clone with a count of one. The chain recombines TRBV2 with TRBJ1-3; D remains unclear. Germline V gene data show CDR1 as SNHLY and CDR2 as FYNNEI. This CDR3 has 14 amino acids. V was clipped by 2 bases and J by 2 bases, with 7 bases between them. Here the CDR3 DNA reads TGTGCCAGCAGTGAATCCTCCACTGGAAACACCATATATTTT. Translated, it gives CASSESSTGNTIYF. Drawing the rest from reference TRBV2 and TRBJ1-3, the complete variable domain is EPEVTQTPSHQVTQMGQEVILRCVPISNHLYFYWYRQILGQKVEFLVSFYNNEISEKSEIFDDQFSVERPDGSNFTLKIRSTKLEDSAMYFCASSESSTGNTIYFGEGSWLTVV.

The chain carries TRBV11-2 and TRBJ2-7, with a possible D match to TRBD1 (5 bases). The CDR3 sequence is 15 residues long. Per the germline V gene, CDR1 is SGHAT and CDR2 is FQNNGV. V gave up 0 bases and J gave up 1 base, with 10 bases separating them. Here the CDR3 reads CASSLDSAGSYEQYF. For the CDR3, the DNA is TGTGCCAGCAGCTTAGATTCTGCAGGGTCCTACGAGCAGTACTTC.

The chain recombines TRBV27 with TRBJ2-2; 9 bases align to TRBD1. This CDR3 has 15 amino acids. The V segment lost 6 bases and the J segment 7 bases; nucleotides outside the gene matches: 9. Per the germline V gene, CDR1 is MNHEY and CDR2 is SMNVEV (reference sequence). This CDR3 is CASSLPGQGNGELFF. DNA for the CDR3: TGTGCCAGCAGCTTACCGGGACAGGGCAACGGGGAGCTGTTTTTT.

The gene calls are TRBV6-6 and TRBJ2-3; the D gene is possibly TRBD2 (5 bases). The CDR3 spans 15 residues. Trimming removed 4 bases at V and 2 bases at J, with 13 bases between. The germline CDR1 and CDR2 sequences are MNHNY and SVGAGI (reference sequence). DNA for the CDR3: TGTGCCAGCAGTTCCCTAGCAGCCCCCACAGATACGCAGTATTTT. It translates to CASSSLAAPTDTQYF.

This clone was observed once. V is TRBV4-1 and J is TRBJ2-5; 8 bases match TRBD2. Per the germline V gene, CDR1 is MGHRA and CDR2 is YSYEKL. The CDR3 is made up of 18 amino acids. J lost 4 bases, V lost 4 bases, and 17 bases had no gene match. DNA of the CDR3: TGCGCCAGCAGCCCCCGGGGAGCGGGAGCAAGTGGGGGAGAGACCCAGTACTTC. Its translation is CASSPRGAGASGGETQYF.

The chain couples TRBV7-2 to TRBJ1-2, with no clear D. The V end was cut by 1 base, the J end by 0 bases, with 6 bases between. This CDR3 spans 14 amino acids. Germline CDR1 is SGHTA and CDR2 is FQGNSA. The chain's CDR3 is CASSLGVPNYGYTF. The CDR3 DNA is TGTGCCAGCAGCTTAGGGGTCCCTAACTATGGCTACACCTTC.

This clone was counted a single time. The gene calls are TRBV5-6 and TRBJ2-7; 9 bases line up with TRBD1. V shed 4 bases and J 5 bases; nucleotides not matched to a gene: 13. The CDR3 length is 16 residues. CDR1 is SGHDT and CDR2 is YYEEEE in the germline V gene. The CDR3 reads CASSPRGTGLVHEQYF. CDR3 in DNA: TGTGCCAGCAGCCCGAGGGGGACAGGGCTTGTACACGAGCAGTACTTC. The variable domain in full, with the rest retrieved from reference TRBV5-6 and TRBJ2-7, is DAGVTQSPTHLIKTRGQQVTLRCSPKSGHDTVSWYQQALGQGPQFIFQYYEEEERQRGNFPDRFSGHQFPNYSSELNVNALLLGDSALYLCASSPRGTGLVHEQYFGPGTRLTVT.

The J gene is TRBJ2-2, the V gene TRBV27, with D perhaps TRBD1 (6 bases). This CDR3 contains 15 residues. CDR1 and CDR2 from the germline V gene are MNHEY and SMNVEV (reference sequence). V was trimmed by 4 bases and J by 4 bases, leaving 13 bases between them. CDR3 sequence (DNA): TGTGCCAGCAGTTCCCTTGCAGGGGTCACCGGGGAGCTGTTTTTT. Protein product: CASSSLAGVTGELFF.

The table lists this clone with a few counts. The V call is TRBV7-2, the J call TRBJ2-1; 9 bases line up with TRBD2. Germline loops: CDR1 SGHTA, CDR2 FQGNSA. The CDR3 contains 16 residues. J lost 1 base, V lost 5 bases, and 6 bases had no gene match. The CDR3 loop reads CASSPQAGGSYNEQFF. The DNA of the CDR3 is TGTGCCAGCAGCCCCCAAGCGGGAGGTTCCTACAATGAGCAGTTCTTC. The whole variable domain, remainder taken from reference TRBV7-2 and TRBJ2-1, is GAGVSQSPSNKVTEKGKDVELRCDPISGHTALYWYRQSLGQGLEFLIYFQGNSAPDKSGLPSDRFSAERTGGSVSTLTIQRTQQEDSAVYLCASSPQAGGSYNEQFFGPGTRLTVL.

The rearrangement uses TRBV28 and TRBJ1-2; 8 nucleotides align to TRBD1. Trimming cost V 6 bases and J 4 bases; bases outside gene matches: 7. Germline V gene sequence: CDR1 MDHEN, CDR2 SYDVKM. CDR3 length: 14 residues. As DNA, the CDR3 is TGTGCCAGCAGGCCTGGGGGGACAGGCTATGGCTACACCTTC. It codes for CASRPGGTGYGYTF.

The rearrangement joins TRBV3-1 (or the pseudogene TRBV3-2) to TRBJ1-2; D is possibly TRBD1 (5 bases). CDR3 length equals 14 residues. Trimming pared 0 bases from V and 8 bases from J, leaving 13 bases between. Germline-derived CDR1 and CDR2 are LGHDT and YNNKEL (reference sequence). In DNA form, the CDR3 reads TGTGCCAGCAGCCAAGATAATATCAGGGTCGGCTACACCTTC. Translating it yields CASSQDNIRVGYTF.

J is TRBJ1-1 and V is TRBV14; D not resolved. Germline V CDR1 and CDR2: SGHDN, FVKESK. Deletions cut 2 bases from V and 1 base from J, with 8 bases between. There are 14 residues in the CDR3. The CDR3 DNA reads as TGTGCCAGCAGCCAACTGGGCAGGAACACTGAAGCTTTCTTT. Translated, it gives CASSQLGRNTEAFF.

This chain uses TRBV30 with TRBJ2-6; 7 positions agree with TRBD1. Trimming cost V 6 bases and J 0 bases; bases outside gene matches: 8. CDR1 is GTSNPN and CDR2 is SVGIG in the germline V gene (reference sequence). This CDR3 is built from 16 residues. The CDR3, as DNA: TGTGCCTGCATGACAGGGATTACCTCTGGGGCCAACGTCCTGACTTTC. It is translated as CACMTGITSGANVLTF.

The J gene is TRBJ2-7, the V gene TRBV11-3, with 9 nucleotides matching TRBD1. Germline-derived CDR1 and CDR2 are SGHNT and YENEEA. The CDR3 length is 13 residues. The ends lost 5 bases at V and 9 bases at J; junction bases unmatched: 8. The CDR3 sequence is CASSPGNRGRQYF. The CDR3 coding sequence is TGTGCCAGCAGCCCGGGAAACAGGGGGCGGCAGTACTTC.

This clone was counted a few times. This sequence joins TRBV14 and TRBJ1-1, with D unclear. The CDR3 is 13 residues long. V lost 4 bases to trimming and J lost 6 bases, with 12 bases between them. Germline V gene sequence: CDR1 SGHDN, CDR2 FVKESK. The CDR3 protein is CASSPSVRSEAFF. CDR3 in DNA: TGTGCCAGCAGCCCCTCGGTAAGGTCTGAAGCTTTCTTT.

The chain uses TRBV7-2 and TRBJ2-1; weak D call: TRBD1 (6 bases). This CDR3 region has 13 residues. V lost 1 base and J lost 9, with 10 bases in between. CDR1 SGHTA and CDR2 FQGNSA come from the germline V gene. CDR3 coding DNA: TGTGCCAGCAGCTTAGTGGGGGCTGGTGAGCAGTTCTTC. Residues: CASSLVGAGEQFF.

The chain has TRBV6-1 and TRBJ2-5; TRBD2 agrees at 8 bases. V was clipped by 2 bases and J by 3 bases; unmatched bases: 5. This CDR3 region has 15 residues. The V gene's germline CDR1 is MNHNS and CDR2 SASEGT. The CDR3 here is CASSESYGGEETQYF. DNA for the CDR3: TGTGCCAGCAGTGAATCGTACGGGGGGGAAGAGACCCAGTACTTC.

CDR3 sequence reads: CATSRGASFEGYGYTF. The DNA for the CDR3 is TGTGCCACCAGCCGGGGGGCCTCTTTCGAAGGCTATGGCTACACCTTC. This sequence joins TRBV15 and TRBJ1-2; tentatively, D is TRBD1 (6 bases). The V and J ends lost 5 bases and 4 bases respectively, with 20 bases between them. Per germline, CDR1 LNHNV and CDR2 YYDKDF (reference sequence). The CDR3 contains 16 residues.

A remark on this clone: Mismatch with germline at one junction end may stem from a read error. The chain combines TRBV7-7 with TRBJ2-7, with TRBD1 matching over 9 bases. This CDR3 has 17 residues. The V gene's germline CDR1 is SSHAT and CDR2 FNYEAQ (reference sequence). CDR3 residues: CASSQTGGGTGTYEQYF. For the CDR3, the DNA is TGTGCTAGCAGCCAGACCGGGGGAGGGACAGGGACGTACGAGCAGTACTTC.

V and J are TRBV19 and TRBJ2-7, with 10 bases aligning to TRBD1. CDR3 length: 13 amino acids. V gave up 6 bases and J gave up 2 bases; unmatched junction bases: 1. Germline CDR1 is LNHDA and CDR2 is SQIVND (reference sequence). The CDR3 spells CASRTGGTYEQYF. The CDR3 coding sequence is TGTGCCAGTAGGACAGGGGGCACCTACGAGCAGTACTTC.

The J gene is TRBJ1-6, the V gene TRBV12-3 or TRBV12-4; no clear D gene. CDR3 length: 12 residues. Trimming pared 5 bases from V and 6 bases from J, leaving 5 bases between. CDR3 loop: CASSGSNSPLHF. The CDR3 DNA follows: TGTGCCAGCAGTGGAAGTAATTCACCCCTCCACTTT.

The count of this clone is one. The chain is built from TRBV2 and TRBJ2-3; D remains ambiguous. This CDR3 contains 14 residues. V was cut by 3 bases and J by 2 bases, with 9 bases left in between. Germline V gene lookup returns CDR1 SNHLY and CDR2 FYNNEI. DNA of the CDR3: TGTGCCAGCAGTGAGGCGGACCTCACAGATACGCAGTATTTT. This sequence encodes CASSEADLTDTQYF.

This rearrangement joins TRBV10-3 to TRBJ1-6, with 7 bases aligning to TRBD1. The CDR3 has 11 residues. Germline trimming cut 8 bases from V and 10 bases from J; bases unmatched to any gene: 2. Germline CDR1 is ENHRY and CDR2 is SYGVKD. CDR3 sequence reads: CAIGTASPLHF. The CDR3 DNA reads TGTGCCATCGGGACAGCATCACCCCTCCACTTT.

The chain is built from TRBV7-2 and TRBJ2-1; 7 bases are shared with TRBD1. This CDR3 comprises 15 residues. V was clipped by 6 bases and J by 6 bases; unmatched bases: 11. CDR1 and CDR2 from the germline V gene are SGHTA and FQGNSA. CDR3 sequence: CASRPNDRDRNEQFF. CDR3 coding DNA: TGTGCCAGCAGACCTAATGACAGGGATCGCAATGAGCAGTTCTTC.